What follows are 16 T cell receptor beta chains derived from one specimen sequenced in a study of shared clonotypes between healthy human individuals. Sequencing was performed with immunoSEQ multiplex PCR; in TCRdb, only in-frame clones are kept and a portion is missing. The sample consists of approximately 510,000 clones, around 79% of them appearing once. The sample consisted of PBMCs. The receptors come from a woman aged 40 to 50 in good health. Some clones in this sample may be carry-over from other donors' samples.

The chain combines TRBV6-4 with TRBJ2-7; 7 bases are a match to TRBD1. J gave up 0 bases and V 3 bases, and 5 bases lay outside the gene matches. Germline lookup yields CDR1 MRHNA and CDR2 SNTAGT. The CDR3 runs to 15 residues. CDR3 nucleotides: TGTGCCAGCAGTGAAGGGGCAGGGGGCTCCTACGAGCAGTACTTC. Its translation: CASSEGAGGSYEQYF.

The V call is TRBV6-1, the J call TRBJ1-1; possibly TRBD1 for D (6 bases). The ends were cut back, 6 bases at V and 7 bases at J, with 15 bases in the middle. The CDR3 has 13 residues. CDR1 is MNHNS, CDR2 SASEGT, per germline. The CDR3 here is CASSLNRDIEAFF. CDR3 nucleotide sequence: TGTGCCAGCAGCCTCAACCGGGACATTGAAGCTTTCTTT.

This clone was observed a single time. The CDR3 spells CASSQVQPGSYEQYF. CDR3 nucleotides: TGCGCCAGCAGCCAAGTCCAACCGGGATCCTACGAGCAGTACTTC. The rearrangement uses TRBV4-1 and TRBJ2-7; perhaps TRBD2 as D (5 bases). This CDR3 spans 15 amino acids. Trimming removed 1 base at V and 1 base at J, with 11 bases between. CDR1 MGHRA and CDR2 YSYEKL come from the germline V gene.

The gene calls are TRBV28 and TRBJ2-7; 9 bases are a match to TRBD1. Germline CDR1 and CDR2: MDHEN and SYDVKM. V gave up 5 bases and J gave up 1 base; unmatched junction bases: 3. The CDR3 loop spans 14 amino acids. CDR3 nucleotides: TGTGCCAGCAGTCCGGACAGGGGTTCCTACGAGCAGTACTTC. It translates to CASSPDRGSYEQYF.

This clone is judged medium-sized. The chain has TRBV4-3 and TRBJ2-6, with a tentative D call TRBD2 (6 bases). V was pared by 0 bases and J by 1 base, with 10 bases between. The CDR3 covers 17 residues. Germline V gene lookup returns CDR1 LGHNA and CDR2 YSLEER. CDR3 bases: TGCGCCAGCAGCCAAGATCCAGGGACTTCTGGGGCCAACGTCCTGACTTTC. Its translation is CASSQDPGTSGANVLTF.

The chain combines TRBV6-6 with TRBJ1-4; possibly TRBD1 for D (6 bases). In germline, CDR1 is MNHNY, CDR2 SVGAGI (reference sequence). This CDR3 is 13 amino acids long. With 2 bases removed from V and 7 bases from J, the gap between germline ends came to 8 bases. The CDR3, as DNA: TGTGCCAGCAGTTACCGGGGGGCTGAAAAACTGTTTTTT. Translation gives CASSYRGAEKLFF.

Regarding this clone: One base separates it from a far larger clone, so it is likely a read error. The chain combines TRBV27 with TRBJ1-2, with 8 bases aligning to TRBD1. Unmatched junction bases numbered 3, after V lost 6 bases and J lost 3 bases. This CDR3 is 13 amino acids long. Germline values: CDR1 MNHEY, CDR2 SMNVEV (reference sequence). This CDR3 reads CASSPGQDYGYTF. The CDR3 DNA reads as TGTGCCAGCAGCCCGGGACAGGACTATGGCTACACCTTC.

Written as DNA, the CDR3 is TGTGCCAGCAGCTTCCCGGGACCCTATGGCTACACCTTC. Protein product: CASSFPGPYGYTF. The chain is built from TRBV7-9 and TRBJ1-2, with a possible D match to TRBD1 (5 bases). Between the trimmed V and J ends, which lost 3 bases and 4 bases, there was a span of 9 bases. This CDR3 has 13 amino acids. Germline V gives CDR1 SEHNR, CDR2 FQNEAQ (reference sequence).

The V call is TRBV13, the J call TRBJ1-1, with 8 bases lining up with TRBD1. V lost 5 bases and J lost 4; bases outside the gene matches: 9. Looked up from germline, CDR1 is PRHDT and CDR2 is FYEKMQ (reference sequence). This CDR3 has 15 amino acids. CDR3 sequence (DNA): TGTGCCAGCAGCCCAACTGGACAGGGTACCACTGAAGCTTTCTTT. Residues: CASSPTGQGTTEAFF. The full variable domain, completed using reference TRBV13 and TRBJ1-1, is AAGVIQSPRHLIKEKRETATLKCYPIPRHDTVYWYQQGPGQDPQFLISFYEKMQSDKGSIPDRFSAQQFSDYHSELNMSSLELGDSALYFCASSPTGQGTTEAFFGQGTRLTVV.

A note on this clone: The same CDR3 can be traced to other DNA sequences in this sample. The rearrangement links TRBV7-9 to TRBJ1-2; D is perhaps TRBD1 (5 bases). V lost 1 base and J lost 4, with 7 bases in between. Germline lookup yields CDR1 SEHNR and CDR2 FQNEAQ (reference sequence). CDR3 length equals 13 residues. CDR3 region: CASSLGGVYGYTF. The CDR3 coding sequence is TGTGCCAGCAGCTTAGGGGGCGTCTATGGCTACACCTTC.

The chain employs TRBV9 and TRBJ1-4, with D perhaps matching TRBD1 (5 bases). The CDR3 totals 14 residues. V lost 3 bases, J lost 4 bases, and 10 bases lay in between. CDR1 SGDLS and CDR2 YYNGEE come from the germline V gene. The CDR3 nucleotides read TGTGCCAGCAGCGAGGGACGGATTAATGAAAAACTGTTTTTT. It is translated as CASSEGRINEKLFF.

This clone was picked up one time. This chain joins TRBV28 and TRBJ2-1, with 12 bases aligning to TRBD2. Per the germline V gene, CDR1 is MDHEN and CDR2 is SYDVKM. The ends lost 4 bases at V and 9 bases at J; junction bases unmatched: 7. The length of the CDR3 is 15 residues. For the CDR3, the DNA is TGTGCCAGCAGTTCCCTAGCGGGAGGGCCGGGTGAGCAGTTCTTC. Translated: CASSSLAGGPGEQFF.

As for this clone: The sample contains more than one DNA sequence encoding this CDR3. The chain employs TRBV9 and TRBJ2-1; D possibly corresponds to TRBD2 (5 bases). The V and J ends lost 0 bases and 1 base respectively, with 8 bases between them. Germline V lookup: CDR1 SGDLS, CDR2 YYNGEE. The CDR3 contains 15 residues. CDR3 DNA sequence: TGTGCCAGCAGCGTAGATCGGGGTTCCTACAATGAGCAGTTCTTC. Amino acid sequence: CASSVDRGSYNEQFF.

The table lists this clone with a few counts. The rearrangement joins TRBV2 to TRBJ1-2; D is uncertain. Germline V CDR1 and CDR2: SNHLY, FYNNEI. The CDR3 covers 10 residues. V gave up 9 bases and J gave up 4 bases, with 6 bases separating them. The CDR3 here is CASGLYGYTF. CDR3 bases: TGTGCCAGTGGTCTCTATGGCTACACCTTC.

This clone came up a few times. This chain uses TRBV19 with TRBJ1-1, with D possibly being TRBD1 (6 bases). CDR1 LNHDA and CDR2 SQIVND come from the germline V gene (reference sequence). There are 14 residues in the CDR3. V was clipped by 6 bases and J by 0 bases, with 11 bases between them. This chain's CDR3 is CASSYGQMNTEAFF. CDR3 DNA sequence: TGTGCCAGTAGCTACGGACAGATGAACACTGAAGCTTTCTTT.

This rearrangement joins TRBV4-2 to TRBJ2-3; 13 bases line up with TRBD2. This CDR3 has 18 residues. Germline loops: CDR1 LGHNA, CDR2 YNFKEQ. V lost 3 bases, J lost 10 bases, and 16 bases stayed unmatched. CDR3 sequence reads: CASSQERLAGGLEGAQYF. For the CDR3, the DNA is TGTGCCAGCAGCCAGGAAAGACTAGCGGGAGGACTAGAGGGGGCGCAGTATTTT.